This T cell receptor beta chain emerged from a study of control samples from healthy donors and cancer patients. The CDR3 is 18 residues long. Trimming removed 0 bases from V and 2 bases from J, with 16 bases in between. Per germline, CDR1 MGHRA and CDR2 YSYEKL. Produced via immunoSEQ multiplex PCR; TCRdb's table is partial and in-frame only. The table lists around 30,000 clones, around 87% of them singletons. The rearrangement joins TRBV4-1 to TRBJ1-4; D is undetermined. What was sequenced was PBMCs. The clonotype was recovered from a woman aged 40-49 years with lung cancer. The CDR3 nucleotides read TGCGCCAGCAGCCAAGATGTGAAGGGTTTGGGGACTAATGAAAAACTGTTTTTT. Its translation: CASSQDVKGLGTNEKLFF.